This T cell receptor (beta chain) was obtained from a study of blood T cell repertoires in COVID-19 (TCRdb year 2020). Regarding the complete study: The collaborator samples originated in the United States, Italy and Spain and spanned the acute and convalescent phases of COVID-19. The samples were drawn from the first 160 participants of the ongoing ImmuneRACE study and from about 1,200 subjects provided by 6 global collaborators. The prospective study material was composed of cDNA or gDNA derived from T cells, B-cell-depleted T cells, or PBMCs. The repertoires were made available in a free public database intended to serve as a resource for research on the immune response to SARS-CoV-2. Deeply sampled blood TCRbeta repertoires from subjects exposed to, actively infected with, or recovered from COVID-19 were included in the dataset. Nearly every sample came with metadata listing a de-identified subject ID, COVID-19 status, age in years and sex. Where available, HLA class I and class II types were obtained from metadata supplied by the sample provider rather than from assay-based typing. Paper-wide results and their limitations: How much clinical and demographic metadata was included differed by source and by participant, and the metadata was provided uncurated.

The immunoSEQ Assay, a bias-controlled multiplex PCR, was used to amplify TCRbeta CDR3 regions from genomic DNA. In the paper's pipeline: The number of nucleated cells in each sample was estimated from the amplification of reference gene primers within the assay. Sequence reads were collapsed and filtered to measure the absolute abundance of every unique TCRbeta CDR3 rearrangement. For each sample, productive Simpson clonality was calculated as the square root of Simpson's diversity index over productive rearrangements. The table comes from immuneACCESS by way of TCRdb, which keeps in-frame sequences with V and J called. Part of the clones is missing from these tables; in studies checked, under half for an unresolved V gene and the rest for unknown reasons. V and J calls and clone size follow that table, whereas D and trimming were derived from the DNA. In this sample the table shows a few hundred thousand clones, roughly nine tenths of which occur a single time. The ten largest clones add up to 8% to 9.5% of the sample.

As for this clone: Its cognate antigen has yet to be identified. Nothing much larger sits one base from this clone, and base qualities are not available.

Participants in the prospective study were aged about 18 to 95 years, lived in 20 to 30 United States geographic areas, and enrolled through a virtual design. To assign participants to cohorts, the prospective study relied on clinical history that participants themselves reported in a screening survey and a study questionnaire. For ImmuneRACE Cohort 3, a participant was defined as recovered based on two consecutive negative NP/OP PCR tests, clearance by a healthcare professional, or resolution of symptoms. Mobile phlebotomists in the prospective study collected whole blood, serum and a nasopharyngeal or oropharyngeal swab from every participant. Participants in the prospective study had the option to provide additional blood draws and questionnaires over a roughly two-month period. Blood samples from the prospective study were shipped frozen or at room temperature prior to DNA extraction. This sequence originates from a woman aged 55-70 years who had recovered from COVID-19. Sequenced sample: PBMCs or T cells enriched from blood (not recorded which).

The bases are TGTGCCAGCTCCGAGCAGGAGCGGAGCGGTGAAGCTTTCTTT. Translated, this gives CASSEQERSGEAFF. The chain uses TRBV18 and TRBJ1-1, with an unclear D gene assignment. CDR1 is given as KGHSH and CDR2 as LQKENI, both from the germline V gene. V loses 6 bases of germline sequence and J loses 7 bases, and the interval between the two ends is 18 bases. The CDR3 covers 14 residues, taking in both the cysteine and the phenylalanine. The entry retains the CDR3 DNA only, 42 bases that are in frame from base 1.